This entry describes one T cell receptor beta chain. With the library built for alpha chains, this beta chain is off target and its frequency is not meaningful. This CDR3 comprises 13 residues. Trimming stripped 2 bases from V and 0 bases from J, with 4 bases between. Germline CDR1 is SGHVS and CDR2 is FQNEAQ. MiXCR, run by TCRdb on the RT-PCR reads, gives a single entry per CDR3 protein. The sample yields roughly 6,000 distinct CDR3 sequences, roughly nine tenths seen once. The chain is built from TRBV7-8 and TRBJ2-5; D unclear. The source material was memory CD4+ T cells from blood. The receptor was isolated from a female donor in good health, serving as a healthy control. CDR3 residues: CASSLTYQETQYF. The CDR3 DNA reads as TGTGCCAGCAGCTTAACTTACCAAGAGACCCAGTACTTC.